The clone carrying this TCR beta chain was detected a few times. What it binds is unknown. More than 8 ml fresh peripheral blood yielded the PBMCs. The data belong to a study of T cells in Graves' hyperthyroidism and ophthalmopathy. Study-level information: Peripheral blood was acquired at first diagnosis, ahead of any therapy whatsoever. General study points: A model built on 13 V-J features separated ophthalmopathy from stable hyperthyroidism.

Amplification yielded TCR beta CDR3 regions, with RNA transcripts as the source. RT-PCR in the first round (using the HTBI primer set) targeted the TCR CDR3. TCRdb processed the multiplex PCR reads anew with MiXCR; each CDR3 protein has one entry. The sample lists some 550,000 distinct CDR3 sequences, around 16% occurring once. CDR3 length: 13 amino acids. Germline CDR1 is DFQATT and CDR2 is SNEGSKA (reference sequence). J lost 3 bases, V lost 5 bases, and 6 bases had no gene match. The genes are TRBV20-1 and TRBJ1-2; 7 positions match TRBD1. Sequenced: blood. The clonotype originates from a woman between 40 and 50 years old with Graves' ophthalmopathy. The CDR3 DNA reads TGCAGTGCTGGAGGACAGGCACACTATGGCTACACCTTC. Protein: CSAGGQAHYGYTF.